This record covers a single TCR beta chain. The library came from three nested PCR rounds adapted from ARM-PCR protocols. In TCRdb, the multiplex PCR reads were re-called with MiXCR into one record per CDR3 protein. This repertoire shows some 47,000 distinct CDR3 sequences, roughly 60% found once; its top ten account for under 20%. The data were taken from a study of tumor and adjacent non-tumor tissue in lung cancer. The template was RNA from unsorted bulk tissue. Distant lung tissue was collected more than 3 cm away from the tumor edge. The CDR3 is 15 residues long. Looked up from germline, CDR1 is SGHAT and CDR2 is FQNNGV. The germline V and J ends were trimmed by 6 bases and 0 bases, with 12 bases remaining between them.

The sequencing sample was made of distant non-tumor lung tissue. The chain joins TRBV11-2 to TRBJ1-3; D is perhaps TRBD1 (6 bases). The clonotype originates from a woman in her thirties or forties with non-small cell lung cancer. CDR3 bases: TGTGCCAGCAGGGGGACAAGGGACTCTGGAAACACCATATATTTT. This gives the protein CASRGTRDSGNTIYF. Full variable domain (missing parts from reference TRBV11-2 and TRBJ1-3): EAGVAQSPRYKIIEKRQSVAFWCNPISGHATLYWYQQILGQGPKLLIQFQNNGVVDDSQLPKDRFSAERLKGVDSTLKIQPAKLEDSAVYLCASRGTRDSGNTIYFGEGSWLTVV.